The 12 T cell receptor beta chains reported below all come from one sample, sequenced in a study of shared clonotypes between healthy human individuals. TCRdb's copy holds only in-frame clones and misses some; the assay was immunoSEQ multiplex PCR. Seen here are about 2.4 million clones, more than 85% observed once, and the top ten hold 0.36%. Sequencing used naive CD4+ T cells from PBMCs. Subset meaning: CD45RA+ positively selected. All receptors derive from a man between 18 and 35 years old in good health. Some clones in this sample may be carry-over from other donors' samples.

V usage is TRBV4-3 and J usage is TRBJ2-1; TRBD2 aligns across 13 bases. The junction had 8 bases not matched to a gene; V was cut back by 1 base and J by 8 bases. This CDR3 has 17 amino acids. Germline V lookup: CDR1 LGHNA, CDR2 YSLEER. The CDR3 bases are TGCGCCAGCAGCCAAGGAATAGGGACTAGCGGGACTTATGAGCAGTTCTTC. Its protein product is CASSQGIGTSGTYEQFF.

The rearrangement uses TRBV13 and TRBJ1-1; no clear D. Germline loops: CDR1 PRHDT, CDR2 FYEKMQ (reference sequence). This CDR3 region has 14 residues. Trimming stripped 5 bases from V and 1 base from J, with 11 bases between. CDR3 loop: CASSPRRRNTEAFF. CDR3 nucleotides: TGTGCCAGCAGCCCCCGCCGTCGGAACACTGAAGCTTTCTTT.

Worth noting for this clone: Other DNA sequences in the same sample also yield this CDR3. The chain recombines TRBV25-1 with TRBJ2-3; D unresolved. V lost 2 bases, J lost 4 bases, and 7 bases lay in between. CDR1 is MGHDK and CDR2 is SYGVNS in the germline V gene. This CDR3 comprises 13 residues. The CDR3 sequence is CASSESWADTQYF. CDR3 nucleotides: TGTGCCAGCAGTGAAAGCTGGGCAGATACGCAGTATTTT.

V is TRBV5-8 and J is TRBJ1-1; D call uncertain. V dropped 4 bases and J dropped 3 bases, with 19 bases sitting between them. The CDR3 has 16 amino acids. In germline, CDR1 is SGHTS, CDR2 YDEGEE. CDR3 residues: CASSGSITWWDTEAFF. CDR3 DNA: TGTGCCAGCAGCGGCTCGATTACCTGGTGGGACACTGAAGCTTTCTTT.

CDR3 nucleotide sequence: TGTGCCAGCAGCTCAAATTTGGGACTAGCGGGAGCGGGGGAGCAGTTCTTC. It specifies CASSSNLGLAGAGEQFF. The V and J genes are TRBV5-6 and TRBJ2-1; the match to TRBD2 covers 14 bases. The CDR3 contains 17 residues. J was trimmed by 10 bases and V by 3 bases; bases with no gene match: 12. Germline assignment: CDR1 SGHDT and CDR2 YYEEEE.

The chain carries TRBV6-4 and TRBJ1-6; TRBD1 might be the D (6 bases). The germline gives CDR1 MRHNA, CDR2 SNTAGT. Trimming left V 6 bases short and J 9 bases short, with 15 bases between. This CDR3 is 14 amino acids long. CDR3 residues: CASSGEGGISPLHF. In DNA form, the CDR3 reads TGTGCCAGCAGCGGAGAAGGGGGAATTTCACCCCTCCACTTT.

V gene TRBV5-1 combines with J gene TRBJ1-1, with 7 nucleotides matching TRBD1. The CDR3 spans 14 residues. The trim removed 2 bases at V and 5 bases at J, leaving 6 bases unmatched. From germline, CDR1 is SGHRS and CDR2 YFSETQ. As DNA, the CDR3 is TGCGCCAGCAGCTTCCGACAGGGTCTAACTGAAGCTTTCTTT. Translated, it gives CASSFRQGLTEAFF.

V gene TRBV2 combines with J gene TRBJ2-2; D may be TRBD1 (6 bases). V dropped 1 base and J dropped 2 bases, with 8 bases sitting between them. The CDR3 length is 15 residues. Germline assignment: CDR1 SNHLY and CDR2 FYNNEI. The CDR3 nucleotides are TGTGCCAGCAGTGAAGGGACAGTAAACACCGGGGAGCTGTTTTTT. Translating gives CASSEGTVNTGELFF.

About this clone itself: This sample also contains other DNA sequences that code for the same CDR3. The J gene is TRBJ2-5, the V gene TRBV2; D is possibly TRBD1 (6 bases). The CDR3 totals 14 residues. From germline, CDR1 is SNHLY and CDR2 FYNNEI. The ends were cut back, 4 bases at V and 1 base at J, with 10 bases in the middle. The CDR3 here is CASSADRAQETQYF. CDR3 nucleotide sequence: TGTGCCAGCAGTGCGGACAGAGCCCAAGAGACCCAGTACTTC. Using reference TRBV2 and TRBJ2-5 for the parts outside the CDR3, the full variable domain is EPEVTQTPSHQVTQMGQEVILRCVPISNHLYFYWYRQILGQKVEFLVSFYNNEISEKSEIFDDQFSVERPDGSNFTLKIRSTKLEDSAMYFCASSADRAQETQYFGPGTRLLVL.

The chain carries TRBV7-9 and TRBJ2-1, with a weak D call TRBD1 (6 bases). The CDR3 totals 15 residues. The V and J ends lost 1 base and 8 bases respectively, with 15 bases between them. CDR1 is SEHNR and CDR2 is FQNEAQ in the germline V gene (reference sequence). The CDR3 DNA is TGTGCCAGCAGCTTAGAAGGGACACCTTTCCATGAGCAGTTCTTC. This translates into CASSLEGTPFHEQFF. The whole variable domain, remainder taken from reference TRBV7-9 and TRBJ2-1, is DTGVSQNPRHKITKRGQNVTFRCDPISEHNRLYWYRQTLGQGPEFLTYFQNEAQLEKSRLLSDRFSAERPKGSFSTLEIQRTEQGDSAMYLCASSLEGTPFHEQFFGPGTRLTVL.

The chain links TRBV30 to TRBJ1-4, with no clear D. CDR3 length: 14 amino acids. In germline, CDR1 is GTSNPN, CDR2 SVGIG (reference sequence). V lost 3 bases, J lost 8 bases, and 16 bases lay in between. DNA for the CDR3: TGTGCCTGGAGAGCCCCGGGGATACAAGAAAAACTGTTTTTT. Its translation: CAWRAPGIQEKLFF.

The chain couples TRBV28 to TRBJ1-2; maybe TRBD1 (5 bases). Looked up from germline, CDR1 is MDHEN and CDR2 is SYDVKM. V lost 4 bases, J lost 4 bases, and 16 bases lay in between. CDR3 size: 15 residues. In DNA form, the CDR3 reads TGTGCCAGCAGTTGGGGCATCTTCGCGCGCTATGGCTACACCTTC. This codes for CASSWGIFARYGYTF.